The T cell receptor beta chain described here comes from a study of identical twins. In TCRdb, the 5' RACE reads were re-called with MiXCR into one record per CDR3 protein. The sample carries around 240,000 distinct CDR3 sequences, 7% recorded once. The CDR3 loop spans 13 amino acids. Trimming took off 5 bases at V and 6 bases at J, with 14 bases between the two ends. Germline CDR1 and CDR2: DFQATT and SNEGSKA (reference sequence). These same records also appear under a second study, on yellow fever vaccine responses in identical twins.

Material: memory (CD45RO+) T cells sorted from blood. The V gene is TRBV20-1, the J gene TRBJ2-1, with D possibly matching TRBD1 (5 bases). The receptor's source is a woman in her late teens or twenties in good health. The CDR3 loop is CSALWSDSNEQFF. The DNA for the CDR3 is TGCAGTGCTTTGTGGTCAGACAGCAATGAGCAGTTCTTC.